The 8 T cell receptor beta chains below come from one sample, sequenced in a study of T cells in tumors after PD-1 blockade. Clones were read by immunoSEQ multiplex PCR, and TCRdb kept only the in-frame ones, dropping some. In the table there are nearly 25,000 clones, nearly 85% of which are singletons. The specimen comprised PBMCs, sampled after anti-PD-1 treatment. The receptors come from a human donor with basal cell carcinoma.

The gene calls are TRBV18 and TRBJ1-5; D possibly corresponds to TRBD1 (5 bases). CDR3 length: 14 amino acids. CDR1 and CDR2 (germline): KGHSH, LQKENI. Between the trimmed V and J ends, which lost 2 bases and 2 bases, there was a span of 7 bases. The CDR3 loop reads CASSPGGRNQPQHF. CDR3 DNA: TGTGCCAGCTCACCAGGGGGTCGCAATCAGCCCCAGCATTTT.

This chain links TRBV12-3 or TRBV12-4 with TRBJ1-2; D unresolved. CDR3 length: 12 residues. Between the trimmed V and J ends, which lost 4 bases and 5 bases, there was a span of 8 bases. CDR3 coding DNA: TGTGCCAGCAGTTCCTCACCGTATGGCTACACCTTC. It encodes CASSSSPYGYTF.

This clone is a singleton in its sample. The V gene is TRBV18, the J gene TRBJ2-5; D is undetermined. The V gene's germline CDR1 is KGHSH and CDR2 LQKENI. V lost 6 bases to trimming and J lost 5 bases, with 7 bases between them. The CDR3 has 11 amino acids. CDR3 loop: CASSVRETQYF. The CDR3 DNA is TGTGCCAGCTCGGTCCGCGAGACCCAGTACTTC.

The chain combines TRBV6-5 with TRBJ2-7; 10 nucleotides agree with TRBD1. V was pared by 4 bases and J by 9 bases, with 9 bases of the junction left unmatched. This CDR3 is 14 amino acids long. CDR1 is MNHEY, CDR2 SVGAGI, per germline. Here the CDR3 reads CASSSAGTGASQYF. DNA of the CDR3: TGTGCCAGCAGTTCCGCTGGGACAGGGGCCTCGCAGTACTTC.

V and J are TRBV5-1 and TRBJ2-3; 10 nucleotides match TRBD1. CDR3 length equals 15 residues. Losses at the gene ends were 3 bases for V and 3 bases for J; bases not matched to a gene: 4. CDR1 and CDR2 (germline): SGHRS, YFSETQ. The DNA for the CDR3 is TGCGCCAGCAGCTCCGGGACAGGGGTAACAGATACGCAGTATTTT. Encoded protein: CASSSGTGVTDTQYF.

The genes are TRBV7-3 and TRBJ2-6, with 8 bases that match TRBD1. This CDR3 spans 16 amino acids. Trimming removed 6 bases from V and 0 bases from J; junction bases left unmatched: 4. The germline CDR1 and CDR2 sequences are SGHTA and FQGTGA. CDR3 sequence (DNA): TGTGCCAGCAGACCTACAGGGGGCTCTGGGGCCAACGTCCTGACTTTC. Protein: CASRPTGGSGANVLTF.

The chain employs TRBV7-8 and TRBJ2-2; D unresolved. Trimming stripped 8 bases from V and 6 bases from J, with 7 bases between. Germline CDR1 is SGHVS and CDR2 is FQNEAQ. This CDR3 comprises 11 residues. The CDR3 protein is CASSPAGELFF. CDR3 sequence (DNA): TGTGCCAGCTCGCCTGCCGGGGAGCTGTTTTTT. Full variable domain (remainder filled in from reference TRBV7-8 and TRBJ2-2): GAGVSQSPRYKVAKRGQDVALRCDPISGHVSLFWYQQALGQGPEFLTYFQNEAQLDKSGLPSDRFFAERPEGSVSTLKIQRTQQEDSAVYLCASSPAGELFFGEGSRLTVL.

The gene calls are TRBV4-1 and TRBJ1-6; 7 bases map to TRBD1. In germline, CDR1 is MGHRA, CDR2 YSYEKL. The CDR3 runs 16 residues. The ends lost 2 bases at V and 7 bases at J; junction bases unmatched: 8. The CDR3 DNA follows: TGCGCCAGCAGCCAAACACAGGGGATGGGGAATTCACCCCTCCACTTT. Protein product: CASSQTQGMGNSPLHF.